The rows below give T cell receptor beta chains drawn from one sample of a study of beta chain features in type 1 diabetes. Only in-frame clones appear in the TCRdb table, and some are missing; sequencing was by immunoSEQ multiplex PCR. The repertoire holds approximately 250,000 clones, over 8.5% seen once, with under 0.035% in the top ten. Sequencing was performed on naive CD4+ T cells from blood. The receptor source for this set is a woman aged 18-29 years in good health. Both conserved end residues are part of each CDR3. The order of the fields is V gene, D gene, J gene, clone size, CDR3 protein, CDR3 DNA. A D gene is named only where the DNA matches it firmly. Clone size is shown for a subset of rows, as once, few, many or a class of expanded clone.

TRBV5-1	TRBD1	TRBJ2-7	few	CASSPGTAYEQYF	TGCGCCAGCAGCCCGGGGACAGCTTACGAGCAGTACTTC
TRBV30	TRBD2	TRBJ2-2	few	CAWSPGLAGNTGELFF	TGTGCCTGGAGTCCGGGACTAGCGGGGAACACCGGGGAGCTGTTTTTT
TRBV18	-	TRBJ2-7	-	CASSLYRAYEQYF	TGTGCCAGCTCACTATACAGGGCTTACGAGCAGTACTTC
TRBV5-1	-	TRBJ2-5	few	CASSLGQPQETQYF	TGCGCCAGCAGCTTGGGACAGCCCCAAGAGACCCAGTACTTC
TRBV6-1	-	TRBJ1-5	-	CASSELLDQPQHF	TGTGCCAGCAGTGAACTACTGGATCAGCCCCAGCATTTT
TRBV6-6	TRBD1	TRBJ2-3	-	CASSGGQGPLFF	TGTGCCAGCAGTGGGGGACAGGGGCCTCTTTTTTTT
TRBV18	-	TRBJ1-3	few	CASSGDTQNSGNTIYF	TGTGCCAGCTCAGGGGACACCCAAAACTCTGGAAACACCATATATTTT
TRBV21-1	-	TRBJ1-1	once	CASSKSPGEGQGRNTEAFF	TGTGCCAGCAGCAAGTCCCCTGGGGAGGGGCAGGGTCGGAACACTGAAGCTTTCTTT
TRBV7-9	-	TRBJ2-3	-	CASSLDSPAITDTQYF	TGTGCCAGCAGCTTAGATTCACCCGCGATCACAGATACGCAGTATTTT
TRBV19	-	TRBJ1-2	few	CASSIVRTDYGYTF	TGTGCCAGTAGTATAGTACGGACAGACTATGGCTACACCTTC
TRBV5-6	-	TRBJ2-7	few	CASSLAAPTGEQYF	TGTGCCAGCAGCTTGGCAGCGCCCACGGGTGAGCAGTACTTC
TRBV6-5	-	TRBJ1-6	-	CASSYGLSSYNSPLHF	TGTGCCAGCAGTTACGGACTTAGCTCCTATAATTCACCCCTCCACTTT
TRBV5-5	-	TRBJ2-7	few	CASSLARGLSPTYEQYF	TGTGCCAGCAGCTTGGCACGGGGACTGAGCCCGACCTACGAGCAGTACTTC
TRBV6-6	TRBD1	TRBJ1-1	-	CASSPSGQASTMF	TGTGCCAGCAGTCCCTCAGGACAGGCGAGTACTATGTTT
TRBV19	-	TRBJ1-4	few	CASSWGFGEKLFF	TGTGCCAGTAGCTGGGGCTTTGGGGAAAAACTGTTTTTT
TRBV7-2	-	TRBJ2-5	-	CASSLILETQYF	TGTGCCAGCAGCTTAATACTCGAGACCCAGTACTTC